A single sample is the source of the 22 T cell receptor beta chains below, sequenced in a study of yellow fever vaccine responses in identical twins. MiXCR was run by TCRdb on the RT-PCR reads, yielding one entry per CDR3 protein. The sample yields 9,500 to 11,000 distinct CDR3 sequences, 70% to 85% seen once. This material consisted of T cells from blood (PBMCs), unsorted or a sorted subset (not recorded which), taken before or after yellow fever vaccination (not recorded which). These receptors were obtained from a woman aged 18-29 years who received the yellow fever vaccine.

V and J are TRBV29-1 and TRBJ1-1; no reliable D call. The germline V gene has CDR1 SQVTM and CDR2 ANQGSEA. V lost 2 bases and J 0 bases, leaving 13 bases between the germline ends. The CDR3 has 15 residues. CDR3 DNA sequence: TGCAGCGTTGAACCCCACGGAACCATGAACACTGAAGCTTTCTTT. This encodes CSVEPHGTMNTEAFF.

This chain links TRBV15 with TRBJ2-7; D gene unclear. Between the trimmed V and J ends, which lost 0 bases and 4 bases, there was a span of 13 bases. CDR3 length equals 15 residues. CDR1 LNHNV and CDR2 YYDKDF come from the germline V gene (reference sequence). The DNA of the CDR3 is TGTGCCACCAGCAGAGATCTGGGAAGTGGTTACGAGCAGTACTTC. Translated: CATSRDLGSGYEQYF.

The chain carries TRBV29-1 and TRBJ2-1, with 11 positions matching TRBD1. Germline trimming cut 7 bases from V and 3 bases from J; bases unmatched to any gene: 2. This CDR3 comprises 13 residues. CDR1 SQVTM and CDR2 ANQGSEA come from the germline V gene. The CDR3: CSGGQGDYNEQFF. CDR3 coding DNA: TGCAGCGGGGGACAGGGGGACTACAATGAGCAGTTCTTC.

The rearrangement joins TRBV15 to TRBJ1-5; tentative D call: TRBD1 (5 bases). The ends were cut back, 0 bases at V and 0 bases at J, with 9 bases in the middle. Germline CDR1 is LNHNV and CDR2 is YYDKDF (reference sequence). This CDR3 is 16 amino acids long. CDR3 in DNA: TGTGCCACCAGCAGAGATTGGGGGGATAGCAATCAGCCCCAGCATTTT. Translation gives CATSRDWGDSNQPQHF.

This clonotype was recorded a few times. The genes are TRBV11-2 and TRBJ2-5; TRBD2 matches at 11 bases. Germline loops: CDR1 SGHAT, CDR2 FQNNGV. The CDR3 covers 18 residues. V was clipped by 5 bases and J by 2 bases; unmatched bases: 13. CDR3 bases: TGTGCCAGCAGCCGACTCACGAGACTAGCGGGGTTACAAGAGACCCAGTACTTC. It specifies CASSRLTRLAGLQETQYF.

Here the CDR3 reads CASSEYKGTGLTGNEQFF. The CDR3 DNA follows: TGTGCCAGCAGTGAATATAAGGGGACAGGCCTGACGGGCAATGAGCAGTTCTTC. The rearrangement links TRBV25-1 to TRBJ2-1; 8 nucleotides agree with TRBD1. The CDR3 sequence is 18 residues long. Looked up from germline, CDR1 is MGHDK and CDR2 is SYGVNS. J lost 6 bases, V lost 0 bases, and 13 bases had no gene match.

In this sample, this clonotype turned up a few times. The CDR3 nucleotides read TGCAGTGCGCCGATCCGGGACAGCTCCTACAATGAGCAGTTCTTC. Translated, it gives CSAPIRDSSYNEQFF. This chain links TRBV20-1 with TRBJ2-1, with 7 bases matching TRBD1. The V segment lost 6 bases and the J segment 0 bases; nucleotides outside the gene matches: 8. The CDR3 length is 15 residues. CDR1 and CDR2 from the germline V gene are DFQATT and SNEGSKA (reference sequence).

This chain connects TRBV4-1 to TRBJ1-2; D gene uncertain. Trimming cost V 2 bases and J 0 bases, with 7 bases left between them. The CDR3 loop spans 14 amino acids. In germline, CDR1 is MGHRA, CDR2 YSYEKL. The CDR3 bases are TGCGCCAGCAGCCAAACGGAAGCTAACTATGGCTACACCTTC. Amino acids: CASSQTEANYGYTF.

The CDR3 coding sequence is TGCAGTGCATGGGACGGTAGGAACACTGAAGCTTTCTTT. It yields the protein CSAWDGRNTEAFF. The gene calls are TRBV20-1 and TRBJ1-1; TRBD1 is a possible D gene (5 bases). Germline values: CDR1 DFQATT, CDR2 SNEGSKA (reference sequence). The CDR3 sequence is 13 residues long. V lost 6 bases and J lost 1, with 12 bases in between.

The CDR3: CASTDSAEQYF. CDR3 coding DNA: TGTGCCAGCACCGATAGCGCCGAGCAGTACTTC. This chain joins TRBV7-3 and TRBJ2-7, with D perhaps TRBD2 (5 bases). This CDR3 region has 11 residues. V lost 7 bases to trimming and J lost 6 bases, with 10 bases between them. CDR1 and CDR2 from the germline V gene are SGHTA and FQGTGA.

The chain joins TRBV19 to TRBJ1-1; D is uncertain. Trimming shortened V by 3 bases and J by 6 bases, and 8 bases separated the two germline ends. The CDR3 contains 12 residues. Looked up from germline, CDR1 is LNHDA and CDR2 is SQIVND (reference sequence). The CDR3 DNA reads as TGTGCCAGTAGTATGGGGTTCGCTGAAGCTTTCTTT. Translation gives CASSMGFAEAFF. Variable domain in full (rest from reference TRBV19 and TRBJ1-1): DGGITQSPKYLFRKEGQNVTLSCEQNLNHDAMYWYRQDPGQGLRLIYYSQIVNDFQKGDIAEGYSVSREKKESFPLTVTSAQKNPTAFYLCASSMGFAEAFFGQGTRLTVV.

This rearrangement joins TRBV2 to TRBJ2-3, with TRBD2 matching 8 bases. Trimming cost V 7 bases and J 6 bases; bases outside gene matches: 12. Germline assignment: CDR1 SNHLY and CDR2 FYNNEI. The CDR3 totals 15 residues. CDR3 in amino acids: CASNPGLGVPDTQYF. The CDR3 nucleotides are TGTGCCAGCAATCCGGGACTAGGGGTCCCGGATACGCAGTATTTT.

J is TRBJ2-1 and V is TRBV14, with 15 bases fitting TRBD2. This CDR3 is built from 17 residues. The V and J ends lost 4 bases and 4 bases, in that order; junction bases with no gene match: 5. The germline gives CDR1 SGHDN, CDR2 FVKESK. DNA of the CDR3: TGTGCCAGCAGCCGGACTAGCGGGGGGGCAAGTTACAATGAGCAGTTCTTC. Amino acid sequence: CASSRTSGGASYNEQFF.

V gene TRBV19 combines with J gene TRBJ2-2; unclear D gene. The CDR3 length is 13 residues. V was shortened by 3 bases and J by 4 bases, with 6 bases between the two germline ends. Germline V lookup: CDR1 LNHDA, CDR2 SQIVND (reference sequence). The CDR3: CASSILSTGELFF. In DNA form, the CDR3 reads TGTGCCAGTAGTATCCTATCCACCGGGGAGCTGTTTTTT.

This clonotype occurred a few times. The chain is built from TRBV20-1 and TRBJ2-7; maybe TRBD2 (6 bases). There are 14 residues in the CDR3. CDR1 is DFQATT and CDR2 is SNEGSKA in the germline V gene (reference sequence). Deletions cut 0 bases from V and 2 bases from J, with 11 bases between. The CDR3 sequence is CSAREDSGAYEQYF. The CDR3 DNA follows: TGCAGTGCTAGAGAGGATAGCGGAGCCTACGAGCAGTACTTC.

The gene calls are TRBV5-1 and TRBJ2-1; no clear D gene. Per the germline V gene, CDR1 is SGHRS and CDR2 is YFSETQ. The V end was cut by 0 bases, the J end by 8 bases, with 12 bases between. CDR3 size: 14 residues. CDR3 protein: CASSLVSGIDEQFF. The CDR3 region has the DNA TGCGCCAGCAGCTTGGTCTCTGGGATCGATGAGCAGTTCTTC.

This clonotype was seen once. The chain carries TRBV20-1 and TRBJ2-3; 9 positions agree with TRBD1. With 0 bases clipped from V and 5 bases from J, the junction kept 15 bases outside the gene matches. The CDR3 covers 18 residues. Germline CDR1 DFQATT, CDR2 SNEGSKA (reference sequence). CDR3 loop: CSAREPHLLTGGQDTQYF. The CDR3 nucleotides read TGCAGTGCTAGAGAGCCCCATTTACTGACAGGGGGACAAGATACGCAGTATTTT.

The chain carries TRBV4-1 and TRBJ2-5; D not certain. Germline loops: CDR1 MGHRA, CDR2 YSYEKL. The CDR3 has 12 amino acids. V was trimmed by 8 bases and J by 1 base, leaving 8 bases between them. The CDR3 reads CASRSGQETQYF. CDR3 bases: TGCGCCAGCCGAAGTGGCCAAGAGACCCAGTACTTC.

V is TRBV28 and J is TRBJ2-1; D is perhaps TRBD2 (5 bases). Trimming took off 6 bases at V and 5 bases at J, with 11 bases between the two ends. The CDR3 totals 13 residues. Looked up from germline, CDR1 is MDHEN and CDR2 is SYDVKM. CDR3 in amino acids: CASRQPGDNEQFF. The CDR3 bases are TGTGCCAGCAGACAGCCCGGGGACAATGAGCAGTTCTTC.

The table lists this clonotype with a count of one. The V call is TRBV11-1, the J call TRBJ2-7, with D maybe TRBD2 (5 bases). Germline loops: CDR1 SGHAT, CDR2 FQDESV (reference sequence). The CDR3 is made up of 13 amino acids. Trimming cost V 2 bases and J 3 bases, with 8 bases left between them. In nucleotides, the CDR3 is TGTGCCAGCAGCTTACTAGCAGGCTACGAGCAGTACGTC. Its translation: CASSLLAGYEQYV.

This clonotype was seen more than once but under ten times. The rearrangement uses TRBV21-1 and TRBJ2-7; the table's D call of TRBD1 was not tested on the DNA. TRBV21-1 is annotated as a pseudogene. The CDR3 is 17 residues long. The CDR3 protein is CASSNLPGHQRPYEQYV. Written as DNA, the CDR3 is TGTGCCAGCAGCAACCTCCCGGGACACCAGAGACCATACGAGCAGTACGTC.

The rearrangement links TRBV28 to TRBJ2-1; D not resolved. Germline V CDR1 and CDR2: MDHEN, SYDVKM. Trimming removed 1 base at V and 0 bases at J, with 13 bases between. The CDR3 spans 17 residues. The CDR3 protein is CASSLFGVTFSYNEQFF. Written as DNA, the CDR3 is TGTGCCAGCAGTTTATTTGGTGTGACTTTCTCCTACAATGAGCAGTTCTTC.